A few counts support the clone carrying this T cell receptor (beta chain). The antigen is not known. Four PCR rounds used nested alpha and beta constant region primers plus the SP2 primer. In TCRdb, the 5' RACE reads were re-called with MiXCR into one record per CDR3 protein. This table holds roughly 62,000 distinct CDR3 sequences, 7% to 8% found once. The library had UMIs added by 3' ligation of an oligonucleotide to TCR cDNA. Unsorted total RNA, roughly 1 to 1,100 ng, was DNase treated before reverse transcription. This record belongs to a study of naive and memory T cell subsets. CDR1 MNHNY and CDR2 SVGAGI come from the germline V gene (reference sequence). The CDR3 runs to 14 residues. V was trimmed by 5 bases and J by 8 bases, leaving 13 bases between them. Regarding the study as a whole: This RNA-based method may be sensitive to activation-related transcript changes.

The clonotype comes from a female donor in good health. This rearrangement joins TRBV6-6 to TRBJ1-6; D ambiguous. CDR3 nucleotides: TGTGCCAGCAGTCCTACAAGTTTATATTCACCCCTCCACTTT. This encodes CASSPTSLYSPLHF.